This T cell receptor (beta chain) comes out of a study of CD8 T cells in ankylosing spondylitis. General study results and limits: Made up of 7 to 9 highly homologous variants, a TCR beta motif appeared characteristic of ankylosing spondylitis blood.

This clonotype appeared a few times. Its antigen remains unidentified. Each CDR3 protein is one row after TCRdb ran MiXCR on the 5' RACE reads. The sample gives around 770,000 distinct CDR3 sequences, roughly 19% of which show up once; 15% to 20% is in the top ten. Per germline, CDR1 KGHSH and CDR2 LQKENI. The CDR3 spans 15 residues. V was pared by 1 base and J by 6 bases, with 15 bases between. The TCR comes from a male donor with ankylosing spondylitis. Sequenced material: blood, either unsorted or a sorted T cell fraction (not recorded which). The chain couples TRBV18 to TRBJ1-2, with D tentatively TRBD1 (5 bases). Here the CDR3 DNA reads TGTGCCAGCTCACCACGGGCCGGGGCTGAGGATGGCTACACCTTC. This gives the protein CASSPRAGAEDGYTF.